This TCR beta chain originates from a study of STAT5B mutations in CD4+ large granular lymphocyte leukemia. Measured with immunoSEQ multiplex PCR; TCRdb has only the in-frame clones, and not every one. This sample has 25,000 to 35,000 clones; around 70% occur once, and the top ten carry 0.25% to 0.35%. The V end lost 0 bases, the J end lost 8 bases, and 10 bases lay between the germline ends. Germline V gene data show CDR1 as ENHRY and CDR2 as SYGVKD. The CDR3 runs to 13 residues. This rearrangement joins TRBV10-3 to TRBJ1-1, with TRBD1 as a possible D gene (5 bases). The receptor comes from a human donor in good health. Sequences were obtained from CD4+ T cells from blood buffy coats. CDR3 sequence reads: CAISESFGGEAFF. CDR3 DNA sequence: TGTGCCATCAGTGAGTCGTTCGGGGGGGAAGCTTTCTTT.